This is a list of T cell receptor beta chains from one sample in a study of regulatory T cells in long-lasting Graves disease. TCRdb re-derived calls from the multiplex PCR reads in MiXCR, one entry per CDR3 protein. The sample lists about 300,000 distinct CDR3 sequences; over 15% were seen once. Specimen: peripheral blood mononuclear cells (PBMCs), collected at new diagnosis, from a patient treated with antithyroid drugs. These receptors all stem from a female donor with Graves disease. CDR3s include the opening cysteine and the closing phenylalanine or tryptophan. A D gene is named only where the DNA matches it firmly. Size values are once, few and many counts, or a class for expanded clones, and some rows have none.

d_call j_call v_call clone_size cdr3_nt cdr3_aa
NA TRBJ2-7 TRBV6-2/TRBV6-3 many TGTGCCAGCAGTTACGATCGGAGATACTACGAGCAGTACTTC CASSYDRRYYEQYF
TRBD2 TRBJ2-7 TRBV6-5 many TGTGCCAGCAGTTACTCGGGCGGGGGATACGAGCAGTACTTC CASSYSGGGYEQYF
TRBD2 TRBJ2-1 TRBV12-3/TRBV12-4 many TGTGCCAGCAGTCCTAGAGCGGGAGGGGCTTACAATGAGCAGTTCTTC CASSPRAGGAYNEQFF
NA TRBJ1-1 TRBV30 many TGTGCCTGGAGGAGGGTACAAGCTTTCTTT CAWRRVQAFF
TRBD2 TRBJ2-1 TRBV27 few TGTGCCAGCAAACCCCTAGCGGGAGTATATGAGCAGTTCTTC CASKPLAGVYEQFF
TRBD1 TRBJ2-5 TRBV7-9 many TGTGCCAGCAGCCGTCGGACAGGGTTTGGGGAGACCCAGTACTTC CASSRRTGFGETQYF
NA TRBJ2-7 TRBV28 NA TGTGCCAGCAGTTTGACTGAGTACGAGCAGTACTTC CASSLTEYEQYF
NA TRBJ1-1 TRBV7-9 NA TGTGCCAGCAGCTCCCTTGGGGGAAACACTGAAGCTTTCTTT CASSSLGGNTEAFF
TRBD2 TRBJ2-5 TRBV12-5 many TGTGCTAGTGGTCCCCCTAGCGGGGAAGGGAAAGAGACCCAGTACTTC CASGPPSGEGKETQYF
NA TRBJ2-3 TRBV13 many TGTGCCAGCAGCCCACGAGGAGGGTGGCCAGATACGCAGTATTTT CASSPRGGWPDTQYF
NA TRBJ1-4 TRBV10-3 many TGTGCCATCAGTTCCGATAATGAAAAACTGTTTTTT CAISSDNEKLFF
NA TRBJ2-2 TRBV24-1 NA TGTGCCACCAGGGAGACACATTCATCCGGGGAGCTGTTTTTT CATRETHSSGELFF
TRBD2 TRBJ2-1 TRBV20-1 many TGCAGTGCTATAGACACCGGGACTAGTGTTCAGGGTGAGCAGTTCTTC CSAIDTGTSVQGEQFF
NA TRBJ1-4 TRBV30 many TGTGCCTGGACGGACGGACTTAATGAAAAACTGTTTTTT CAWTDGLNEKLFF
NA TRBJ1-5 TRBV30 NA TGTGCCTGGAGGGCGGAAGCTAGCAATCAGCCCCAGCATTTT CAWRAEASNQPQHF
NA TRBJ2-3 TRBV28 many TGTGCCAGCAGTTTGACGCACCGGGGGACGCAGTATTTT CASSLTHRGTQYF
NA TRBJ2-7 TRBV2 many TGTGCCAGCAGTGAACGGCAGGTATTTATTGGAGGGGGGCTCTACGAGCAGTACTTC CASSERQVFIGGGLYEQYF
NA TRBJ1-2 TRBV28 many TGTGCCAGCAGTTTTTTGAACTATGGCTACACCTTC CASSFLNYGYTF
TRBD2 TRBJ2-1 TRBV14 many TGTGCCAGCAGCCCTGGACTAGCGGGAGTGGGTGAGCAGTTCTTC CASSPGLAGVGEQFF
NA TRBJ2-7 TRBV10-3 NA TGTGCCATCAGTGAGTCCCGGTGGGACTCACAGAGGCTTTACGAGCAGTACTTC CAISESRWDSQRLYEQYF
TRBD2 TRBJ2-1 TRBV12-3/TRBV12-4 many TGTGCCAGCAGTTTAAGGGGAGCGGGAGGGGGTGGTGAGCAGTTCTTC CASSLRGAGGGGEQFF
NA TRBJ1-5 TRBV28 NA TGTGCCAGCAGTTCAGTCCGGAGGTCGGGTAGAGGCCAGCCCCAGCATTTT CASSSVRRSGRGQPQHF
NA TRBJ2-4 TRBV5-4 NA TGTGCCAGCAGCTTGGACGGGTTGGGGGGCCTAGCCAAAAACATTCAGTACTTC CASSLDGLGGLAKNIQYF
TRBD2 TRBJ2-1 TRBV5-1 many TGCGCCAGCAGCTTGGAAGAGCGTCTAGCAGCGGGGAATGAGCAGTTCTTC CASSLEERLAAGNEQFF
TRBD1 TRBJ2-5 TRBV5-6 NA TGTGCCAGCAGCTTGGTTCAGTTGGGACAGGAAGAGACCCAGTACTTC CASSLVQLGQEETQYF
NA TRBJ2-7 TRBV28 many TGTGCCAGCAGTCAAGACAAGGAGGTCTCCGAGCAGTACTTC CASSQDKEVSEQYF
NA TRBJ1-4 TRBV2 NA TGTGCCAGCAGTGTAGGAGGGAAACTGTTTTTT CASSVGGKLFF
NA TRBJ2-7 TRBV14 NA TGTGCCAGCAGCCAAGAGGTCGGGACCTACGAGCAGTACTTC CASSQEVGTYEQYF
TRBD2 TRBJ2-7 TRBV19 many TGTGCCAGCTACCCGGGACTAGCGGGAGACGAGCAGTACTTC CASYPGLAGDEQYF
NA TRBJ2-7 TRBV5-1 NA TGCGCCAGCAGCTTGTCGCAGGGACCCTACGAGCAGTACTTC CASSLSQGPYEQYF
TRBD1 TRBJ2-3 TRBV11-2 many TGTGCCAGCAGCCCGGACAGGGGGGCTAGCACAGATACGCAGTATTTT CASSPDRGASTDTQYF
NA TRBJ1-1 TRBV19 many TGTGCCAGTAGTATATTCGGGAAGTCTTTCTTT CASSIFGKSFF
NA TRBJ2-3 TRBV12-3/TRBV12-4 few TGTGCCAGCGAACCCGGGCCTAGCACAGATACGCAGTATTTT CASEPGPSTDTQYF
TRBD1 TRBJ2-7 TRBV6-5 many TGTGCCAGCAGTTCCCGGACAGGGAGCCGCTACGAGCAGTACTTC CASSSRTGSRYEQYF
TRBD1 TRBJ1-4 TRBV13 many TGTGCCAGCAGCGGCGGGATTGACAGGGGAACTAATGAAAAACTGTTTTTT CASSGGIDRGTNEKLFF
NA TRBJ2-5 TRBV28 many TGTGCCAGCAGTTTACGACAGCCAGAGACCCAGTACTTC CASSLRQPETQYF
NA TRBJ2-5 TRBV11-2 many TGTGCCAGCAGCCCTAGAGTAGGCAGGGGCGTCCGAGAGACCCAGTACTTC CASSPRVGRGVRETQYF
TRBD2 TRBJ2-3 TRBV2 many TGTGCCAGACAACTAGCGGGAGTTGCGGATACGCAGTATTTT CARQLAGVADTQYF
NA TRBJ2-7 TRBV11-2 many TGTGCCAGCAGCTTAGTAGCCAATCCCTACGAGCAGTACTTC CASSLVANPYEQYF
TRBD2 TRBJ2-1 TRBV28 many TGTGCCAGCAACAAACGGGGGGGTCTAAACAATGAGCAGTTCTTC CASNKRGGLNNEQFF
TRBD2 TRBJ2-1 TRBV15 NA TGTGCCACCAGCAGATGGGGGACTAGCGGGAATTACAATGAGCAGTTCTTC CATSRWGTSGNYNEQFF
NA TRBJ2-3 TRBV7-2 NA TGTGCCAGCAGCTCCTTCGGACTCGACCCAGAAAGGGATACGCAGTATTTT CASSSFGLDPERDTQYF
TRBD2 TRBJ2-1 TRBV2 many TGTGCCAGCAGTGAAAGGACTAGCGGGAACAATGAGCAGTTCTTC CASSERTSGNNEQFF
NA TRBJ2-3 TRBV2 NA TGTGCCAGCAGGGCCGGGACACTCGGTAGCACAGATACCCAGTCTTTT CASRAGTLGSTDTQSF
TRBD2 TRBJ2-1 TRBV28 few TGTGCCAGCAGTTCATCACGACTAGCGGGACCGCACGGGGAGGTCGCCTACAATGAGCAGTTCTTC CASSSSRLAGPHGEVAYNEQFF
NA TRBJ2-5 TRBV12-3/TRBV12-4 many TGTGCCAGCAGTTTAGTCTTTGCAGAGACCCAGTACTTC CASSLVFAETQYF
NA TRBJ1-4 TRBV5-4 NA TGTGCCAGCAGCTTGGGAGGGTCTGCTAATGAAAAACTGTTTTTT CASSLGGSANEKLFF
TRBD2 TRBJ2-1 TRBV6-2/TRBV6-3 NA TGTGCCAGTACGACTAGCGGGAAAGTTCTGTTCTTC CASTTSGKVLFF
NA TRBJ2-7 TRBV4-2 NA TGTGCCAGCAGCCAAGATGTGTCCTACGAGCAGTACTTC CASSQDVSYEQYF